This is a list of T cell receptor beta chains from one sample in a study of cytomegalovirus exposure and HLA in healthy donors. The method was immunoSEQ multiplex PCR; TCRdb's version includes in-frame clones alone and lacks a portion of them. In the table there are some 90,000 clones, approximately 80% of which are singletons. Sequencing was performed on PBMCs. These receptors originate from a man in his forties in good health and CMV-seronegative. Both conserved end residues are part of each CDR3. The order of the fields is J gene, V gene, clone size, D gene, CDR3 DNA, CDR3 protein. D genes are given only for firm matches. Size is omitted from some rows. Given values are once, few, many or a class for expanded clones.

TRBJ2-7 | TRBV28 | . | . | TGTGCCAGCAGTTTATTACAGGTTTACGAGCAGTACTTC | CASSLLQVYEQYF
TRBJ1-4 | TRBV10-3 | few | . | TGTGCCATCAGTGCCTTTTCGGGTCAGGGCGATGAAAAACTGTTTTTT | CAISAFSGQGDEKLFF
TRBJ2-5 | TRBV6-1 | few | TRBD1 | TGTGCCAGCAGTGAAATAGCCGGGACAGGGGATGAGACCCAGTACTTC | CASSEIAGTGDETQYF
TRBJ1-2 | TRBV4-3 | . | TRBD1 | TGCGCCAGCAGCCAAGGATTAACAGGGGTTAACTATGGCTACACCTTC | CASSQGLTGVNYGYTF
TRBJ2-7 | TRBV19 | few | TRBD2 | TGTGCCAGTAGCCTTGGGACTAGCGGGGGGTACGAGCAGTACTTC | CASSLGTSGGYEQYF
TRBJ2-3 | TRBV21-1 | once | . | TGTGCCAGCAGACTCACTACAGGCTACGGCACAGATACGCAGTATTTT | CASRLTTGYGTDTQYF
TRBJ2-4 | TRBV7-2 | . | TRBD2 | TGTGCCAGCAGCTTAGATGGCGGGGGGTTCAAAAACATTCAGTACTTC | CASSLDGGGFKNIQYF
TRBJ1-2 | TRBV28 | . | TRBD1 | TGTGCCAGCAGTCAGGGGGGCAAGGGCCTCTCTAACTATGGCTACACCTTC | CASSQGGKGLSNYGYTF
TRBJ1-1 | TRBV5-4 | . | . | TGTGCCAGCAGCGACCGGGACTTTATGAACACTGAAGCTTTCTTT | CASSDRDFMNTEAFF
TRBJ2-3 | TRBV7-6 | . | . | TGTGCCAGCAGCGCCACCGCGGGCGGAACAGATACGCAGTATTTT | CASSATAGGTDTQYF
TRBJ2-3 | TRBV2 | . | TRBD2 | TGTGCCAGCACCCCCTTACTAGCGGGGGGGCCCGAGTTATCAGATACGCAGTATTTT | CASTPLLAGGPELSDTQYF
TRBJ2-7 | TRBV6-5 | few | . | TGTGCCAGCAGCCGGAGGGGAACGGACGAGCAGTACTTC | CASSRRGTDEQYF
TRBJ2-3 | TRBV27 | . | TRBD1 | TGTGCCAGCAGATCCGGGACAGAGGGTTCAGATACGCAGTATTTT | CASRSGTEGSDTQYF
TRBJ2-5 | TRBV28 | . | . | TGTGCCAGCAGGGCTACAGGACCCCAAGAGACCCAGTACTTC | CASRATGPQETQYF
TRBJ2-7 | TRBV2 | . | TRBD2 | TGTGCCAGCAGGGGGCGGGGGAGGGACGAGCAGTACTTC | CASRGRGRDEQYF
TRBJ1-2 | TRBV28 | few | TRBD1 | TGTGCCAGCATCAAACAGGGGAGAGGGTCTGGCTACACCTTC | CASIKQGRGSGYTF
TRBJ2-7 | TRBV5-1 | few | . | TGCGCCAGCAGCCCCCCGGAGGGCCTTAGCTCCTACGAGCAGTACTTC | CASSPPEGLSSYEQYF
TRBJ1-3 | TRBV4-1 | . | . | TGCGCCAGCAGCCAAGTCGAACAGGGAATCTCTGGAAACACCATATATTTT | CASSQVEQGISGNTIYF
TRBJ2-4 | TRBV19 | . | . | TGTGCCAGTAGTATGGTTACAGGGAAAAACATTCAGTACTTC | CASSMVTGKNIQYF
TRBJ2-7 | TRBV9 | . | TRBD2 | TGTGCCAGCGCGTTACGGGGGGACTCCTACGAGCAGTACTTC | CASALRGDSYEQYF
TRBJ1-2 | TRBV29-1 | . | TRBD1 | TGCAGCGTGGCGGGACAGGGTATCTATGGCTACACCTTC | CSVAGQGIYGYTF
TRBJ1-5 | TRBV6-1 | . | . | TGTGCCAGCAGTGACCCCCGGGAGGGGCCTAGCAATCAGCCCCAGCATTTT | CASSDPREGPSNQPQHF
TRBJ1-1 | TRBV6-6 | . | . | TGTGCCAGCAGTTCCCTTGAGGCTTTCTTT | CASSSLEAFF
TRBJ1-4 | TRBV9 | . | TRBD1 | TGTGCCAGCAGCTCCGGGACAGGGTATGAAAAACTGTTTTTT | CASSSGTGYEKLFF
TRBJ2-1 | TRBV7-3 | . | TRBD2 | TGTGCCAGCAGCTTAACCCTAGCGGGGGCTAATTACAATGAGCAGTTCTTC | CASSLTLAGANYNEQFF
TRBJ2-1 | TRBV9 | . | . | TGTGCCAGCAGCGTAGGAATAGGCGGACAGAGCTCCTACAATGAGCAGTTCTTC | CASSVGIGGQSSYNEQFF
TRBJ2-4 | TRBV6-1 | . | . | TGTGCCAGCAGACCAGGGGGGCCCAAAAACATTCAGTACTTC | CASRPGGPKNIQYF
TRBJ1-5 | TRBV2 | . | TRBD1 | TGTGCCAGCAGTCCCCGGACAGGGCGAAGCAATCAGCCCCAGCATTTT | CASSPRTGRSNQPQHF
TRBJ2-1 | TRBV6-4 | . | TRBD1 | TGTGCCAGCAGTGGCTTAATAGGACAGGCCCAGCAGTTCTTC | CASSGLIGQAQQFF
TRBJ2-5 | TRBV30 | . | TRBD2 | TGTGCCTTTGGGGGACTAGCTAGCGAGACCCAGTACTTC | CAFGGLASETQYF
TRBJ1-2 | TRBV10-3 | . | . | TGTGCCATCAGTGAGGTGGACAGCAGAGGCTACACCTTC | CAISEVDSRGYTF
TRBJ1-4 | TRBV7-8 | few | . | TGTGCCAGCAGTCCCCCGACAGGAGACAAACTGTTTTTT | CASSPPTGDKLFF
TRBJ1-5 | TRBV15 | . | . | TGTGCCACCAGCAGTGGCAGGGTTTCCGGCAATCAGCCCCAGCATTTT | CATSSGRVSGNQPQHF
TRBJ2-5 | TRBV7-9 | . | TRBD2 | TGTGCCAGCAGCTCACCGGGACTAGCGGGGATACAAGAGACCCAGTACTTC | CASSSPGLAGIQETQYF
TRBJ1-5 | TRBV11-2 | few | . | TGTGCCAGCAGCTTAGAACCAGTAAGCAATCAGCCCCAGCATTTT | CASSLEPVSNQPQHF
TRBJ2-1 | TRBV6-4 | . | TRBD2 | TGTGCCAGCAGAAAGACTAGCGGGGGGCCATACAATGAGCAGTTCTTC | CASRKTSGGPYNEQFF
TRBJ2-7 | TRBV5-4 | few | . | TGTGCCAGCAGCTTGGGGGCGGGCGGGGAGGTCTCCTACGAGCAGTACTTC | CASSLGAGGEVSYEQYF
TRBJ2-1 | TRBV4-2 | many | TRBD2 | TGTGCCAGCAGCGGAACACGGAGCGGGGGGAGCTCCTACAATGAGCAGTTCTTC | CASSGTRSGGSSYNEQFF
TRBJ1-1 | TRBV5-1 | . | . | TGCGCCAGCAGCTTACGGGGGAGTAGCACTGAAGCTTTCTTT | CASSLRGSSTEAFF
TRBJ1-1 | TRBV28 | . | . | TGTGCCAGCAGTCCCGGGGTTTACACTGAAGCTTTCTTT | CASSPGVYTEAFF
TRBJ1-5 | TRBV18 | . | TRBD1 | TGTGCCAGCTCACCCTGGGGACAGGTCGATCAGCCCCAGCATTTT | CASSPWGQVDQPQHF
TRBJ2-3 | TRBV6-5 | . | . | TGTGCCAGCAGACGGTCGGAGGCAGATACGCAGTATTTT | CASRRSEADTQYF